This TCR beta chain was obtained from a study of post-analysis software for immune sequencing data. Study-wide background: Relapsing-remitting, secondary progressive and progressive-relapsing courses of multiple sclerosis were included. Notes on the study in general: F measure clustering grouped samples strongly by preparation batch. Normalized Chao1 diversity was significantly lower in multiple sclerosis patients than in controls. In patients, TRBV5-6, TRBV5-1 and TRBV20-1 belonged to five TRBV segments found more frequently than in controls.

Prepared libraries of TCR beta cDNA carried unique molecular identifiers. From around 0.96 to 9.9 million T cells, hundreds of thousands of cDNA molecules were obtained. TCRdb passed the PCR reads through MiXCR, listing each CDR3 protein once. The repertoire holds about 800,000 distinct CDR3 sequences, with 25% to 30% as singletons. To note about this clonotype: What it binds is unknown. A much more abundant neighbour one base away suggests this may be a read error.

The CDR3 totals 15 residues. Germline lookup yields CDR1 SGHTA and CDR2 FQGNSA. Sequencing input: blood. This chain links TRBV7-2 with TRBJ1-6; possible D gene TRBD1, 5 bases. The TCR sequence derives from a girl aged 5-17 years with multiple sclerosis. CDR3 in amino acids: CASSLVGPPNSPPHF. The CDR3 region has the DNA TGTGCCAGCAGCTTAGTGGGACCGCCTAATTCACCCCCCCACTTT.